The clone carrying this T cell receptor (beta chain) came up a few times. Antigen unknown. The record originates from a study of blood T cells in healthy people across ages. Whole-study context: When template switching was applied, about one barcoded beta molecule was captured per two T cells. Study-level results: The CMV status of each donor remained undetermined, and this could have confounded shifts in expanded clonotypes. It was found that TCR beta diversity correlated strongly with the percentage of naive T cells. While age rose, TCR beta diversity per million T cells dropped in a roughly linear way.

Next came a second PCR, run for roughly 6 to 11 cycles, which used a sample-barcoded 5' primer along with a J-beta primer mix. One entry per CDR3 protein results from TCRdb running MiXCR on the 5' RACE reads. This sample has about 1.5 million distinct CDR3 sequences, with 35% to 45% found just once. This TCR derives from a woman aged 18-29 years in good health. Sequences were obtained from blood.

CDR3 protein: CATGDSGANVLTF. CDR3 DNA: TGTGCCACCGGAGACTCTGGGGCCAACGTCCTGACTTTC. The V call is TRBV10-3, the J call TRBJ2-6; D is ambiguous. CDR1 is ENHRY and CDR2 is SYGVKD in the germline V gene. This CDR3 region has 13 residues. Trimming stripped 10 bases from V and 0 bases from J, with 7 bases between.